This TCR beta chain comes out of a study of tumor and adjacent non-tumor tissue in lung cancer. Looking at the study overall: Patients comprised 12 adenocarcinoma, a couple of squamous cell carcinoma and 1 small cell lung cancer. On average, productive TCRbeta reads reached about 4 million per sample. Study-level findings and limits: In normal lung, the top 100 clones were significantly more dominant than in tumor.

For this clonotype: Antigen: not known. At one end, the junction sequence differs from germline, possibly due to a read error.

Germline values: CDR1 SGHAT, CDR2 FQNNGV. This CDR3 region has 13 residues. Three rounds of nested PCR, following a modified ARM-PCR protocol, produced the TCRbeta library. TCRdb called the multiplex PCR reads again in MiXCR, with one record for every CDR3 protein. The sample lists fewer than 45,000 distinct CDR3 sequences, roughly two thirds occurring once. The template was RNA from unsorted bulk tissue. Distant lung tissue was collected more than 3 cm away from the tumor edge. The receptor comes from a woman in her thirties or forties with non-small cell lung cancer. The chain is built from TRBV11-2 and TRBJ2-1; 7 bases match TRBD2. Material: distant non-tumor lung tissue. CDR3 amino acids: CASGRGDYSEQFF. In DNA, the CDR3 is TGTGCCAGCGGCCGGGGGGATTACAGTGAGCAGTTCTTC.